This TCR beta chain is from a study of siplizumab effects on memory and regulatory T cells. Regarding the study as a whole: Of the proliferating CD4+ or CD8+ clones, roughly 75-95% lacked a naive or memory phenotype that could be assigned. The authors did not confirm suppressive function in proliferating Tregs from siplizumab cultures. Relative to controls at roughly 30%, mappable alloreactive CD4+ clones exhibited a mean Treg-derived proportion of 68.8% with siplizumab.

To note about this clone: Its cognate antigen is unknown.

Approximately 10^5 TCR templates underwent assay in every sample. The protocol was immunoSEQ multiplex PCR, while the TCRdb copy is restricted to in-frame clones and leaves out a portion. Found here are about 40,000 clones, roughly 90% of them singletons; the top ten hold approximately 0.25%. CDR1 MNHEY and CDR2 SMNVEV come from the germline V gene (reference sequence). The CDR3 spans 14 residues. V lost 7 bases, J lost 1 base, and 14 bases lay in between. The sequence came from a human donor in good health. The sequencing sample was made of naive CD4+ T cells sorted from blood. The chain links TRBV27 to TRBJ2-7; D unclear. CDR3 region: CASMDALGSYEQYF. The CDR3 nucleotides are TGTGCCAGCATGGACGCCCTAGGATCCTACGAGCAGTACTTC.